These T cell receptor beta chains were read from a single sample in a study of graft-versus-host responses after intestinal transplantation. Generated by immunoSEQ multiplex PCR, the TCRdb table keeps only in-frame clones and is missing some. The sample includes around 69,000 clones, 90% of them seen just once. These receptors' antigens are unknown. The starting material was unstimulated CD8+ T cells sorted from spleen or lymph node cells, obtained before transplant. These receptors were taken from a human donor who was the organ donor for an intestinal transplant. CDR3s include the opening cysteine and the closing phenylalanine or tryptophan. Expanded clones get a size class; other rows say once, few or many, or leave the size out.

size: .; length: 19; V: TRBV15; CDR3: CATSTPPGTSGEGVETQYF
size: .; length: 13; V: TRBV5-8; CDR3: CASSLSVNTEAFF
size: .; length: 14; V: TRBV27; CDR3: CASSLSTAGNTIYF
size: .; length: 15; V: TRBV2; CDR3: CASRAGSISNQPQHF
size: .; length: 15; V: TRBV5-5; CDR3: CASSLAIGTGGELFF
size: .; length: 15; V: TRBV6-6; CDR3: CASSYPTGPPYGYTF
size: .; length: 13; V: TRBV6-5; CDR3: CASSYSSNYGYTF
size: .; length: 12; V: TRBV6-5; CDR3: CATIGRRPEAFF
size: .; length: 14; V: TRBV6-5; CDR3: CASSQIVYNSPLHF
size: .; length: 17; V: TRBV7-6; CDR3: CASSLSQRAGGDSPLHF
size: .; length: 15; V: TRBV19; CDR3: CASSILGGGTDTQYF
size: .; length: 14; V: TRBV4-3; CDR3: CASSPGQENSPLHF
size: once; length: 15; V: TRBV25-1; CDR3: CASSEWEQGEETQYF
size: .; length: 14; V: TRBV18; CDR3: CASSPRRTGNTIYF
size: .; length: 16; V: TRBV6-5; CDR3: CASSYDRQGMRNEQFF
size: .; length: 16; V: TRBV4-2; CDR3: CASSQEPGGSYNEQFF
size: once; length: 13; V: TRBV11-2; CDR3: CASSLQSHYGYTF
size: .; length: 15; V: TRBV2; CDR3: CASSEGGVSTDTQYF
size: .; length: 18; V: TRBV4-2; CDR3: CASSPQTLAGGVGNTQYF
size: few; length: 14; V: TRBV19; CDR3: CASTPQGGNQPQHF
size: .; length: 15; V: TRBV28; CDR3: CASSPPGQGSEKLFF
size: .; length: 13; V: TRBV14; CDR3: CASSQEGLLKLFF
size: .; length: 15; V: TRBV9; CDR3: CASSVGSAGGTEAFF
size: once; length: 17; V: TRBV28; CDR3: CASSTTPGQDNTGELFF
size: .; length: 15; V: TRBV2; CDR3: CASSTGTSGTDTQYF
size: few; length: 15; V: TRBV13; CDR3: CASSVQGTRTDTQYF
size: .; length: 15; V: TRBV5-6; CDR3: CASSDPGLANTEAFF
size: .; length: 13; V: TRBV4-3; CDR3: CASSQAITDTQYF
size: .; length: 18; V: TRBV15; CDR3: CATSREARGQGPSQPQHF
size: .; length: 14; V: TRBV4-1; CDR3: CASSQDHGNTEAFF
size: .; length: 16; V: TRBV28; CDR3: CASSIKPGVPLTEAFF
size: .; length: 15; V: TRBV28; CDR3: CASSLQGRVNQPQHF
size: .; length: 14; V: TRBV4-1; CDR3: CASSLTISTDTQYF
size: .; length: 14; V: TRBV2; CDR3: CASSGKGAEETQYF
size: few; length: 13; V: TRBV10-3; CDR3: CAISPDRGGAAFF
size: .; length: 17; V: TRBV27; CDR3: CASSLSASGGPGNEQFF